This T cell receptor (beta chain) emerged from a study of T cell responses to AZD1222 COVID-19 vaccine. Study conclusions and caveats: Spike-specific TCR depth and breadth grew after two AZD1222 doses. A mostly white British donor set with more females was recruited, and clonal diversity was possibly underestimated. At baseline, seropositivity was found in only a handful of AZD1222 recipients. Repertoire collection took place solely once the T cell response had peaked.

This table comes from immunoSEQ multiplex PCR, and its TCRdb copy is limited to in-frame clones, with some not included. Found here are some 120,000 clones, around 86% of them singletons; the top ten hold about 7.8%. CDR3 length: 15 residues. The germline V gene has CDR1 SGHRS and CDR2 YFSETQ. V was clipped by 1 base and J by 3 bases, with 10 bases between them. Note on this clone: Antigen: not known.

The clonotype originates from an adult in good health. The chain combines TRBV5-1 with TRBJ2-2; D not resolved. The sequencing used peripheral blood, collected on day 0 of AZD1222 vaccination. This chain's CDR3 is CASSLLGLDTGELFF. The CDR3, as DNA: TGCGCCAGCAGCTTGTTGGGGTTGGACACCGGGGAGCTGTTTTTT.